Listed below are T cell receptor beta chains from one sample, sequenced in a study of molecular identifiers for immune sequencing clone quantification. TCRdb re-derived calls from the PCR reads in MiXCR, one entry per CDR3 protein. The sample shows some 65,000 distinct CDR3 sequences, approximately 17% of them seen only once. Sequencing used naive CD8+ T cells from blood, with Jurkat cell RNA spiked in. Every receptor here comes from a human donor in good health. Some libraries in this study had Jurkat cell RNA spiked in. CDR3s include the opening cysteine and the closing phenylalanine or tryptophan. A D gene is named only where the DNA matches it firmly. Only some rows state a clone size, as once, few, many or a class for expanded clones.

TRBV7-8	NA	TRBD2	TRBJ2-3	TGTGCCAGCAGCTTCCCGCGGGAGGCCGACGCAGATACGCAGTATTTT	CASSFPREADADTQYF
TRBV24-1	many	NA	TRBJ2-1	TGTGCCACCAGTGGGGAGGGGGGGCTCACCTACAATGAGCAGTTCTTC	CATSGEGGLTYNEQFF
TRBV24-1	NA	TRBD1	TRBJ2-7	TGTGCCACCAGTGATTTGCGACAGGGCAACGAGCAGTACTTC	CATSDLRQGNEQYF
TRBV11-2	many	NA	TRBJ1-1	TGTGCCAGCAGCCCGCTTGGGGCCCCCACTGAAGCTTTCTTT	CASSPLGAPTEAFF
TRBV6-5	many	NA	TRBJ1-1	TGTGCCAGCAGTTACTCCACCAGGGACTCTGAAGCTTTCTTT	CASSYSTRDSEAFF
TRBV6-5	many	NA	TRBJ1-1	TGTGCCAGCAGTTATACAGGTGGGAACACTGAAGCTTTCTTT	CASSYTGGNTEAFF
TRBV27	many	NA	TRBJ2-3	TGTGCCAGCAGTTTATCCCGGACAGATACGCAGTATTTT	CASSLSRTDTQYF
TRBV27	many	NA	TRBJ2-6	TGTGCCACCCGAGGGGAATGGCAGGGGGCCAACGTCCTGACTTTC	CATRGEWQGANVLTF
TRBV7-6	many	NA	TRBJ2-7	TGTGCCAGCAGCTTTAAGGTACTCTCCGAGCAGTACTTC	CASSFKVLSEQYF
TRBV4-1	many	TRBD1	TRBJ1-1	TGCGCCAGCAGCCAAGGGCACAGGGGTAGCACTGAAGCTTTCTTT	CASSQGHRGSTEAFF
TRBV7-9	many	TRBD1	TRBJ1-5	TGTGCCAGCAGCTTATTTCCGACAGGGGGCAAGGATCAGCCCCAGCATTTT	CASSLFPTGGKDQPQHF
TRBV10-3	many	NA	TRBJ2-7	TGTGCCATCAGGGCGACTGAAACCTACGAGCAGTACTTC	CAIRATETYEQYF
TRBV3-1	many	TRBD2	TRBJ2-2	TGTGCCAGCAGCCACACAGACCGGACTAGAGAGGGCACCGGGGAGCTGTTTTTT	CASSHTDRTREGTGELFF
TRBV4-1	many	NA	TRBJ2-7	TGCGCCAGCAGCCAAGGAGAGGGGTTCTACGAGCAGTACTTC	CASSQGEGFYEQYF
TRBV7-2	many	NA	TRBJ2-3	TGTGCCAGCAGCTCCTGGCGGGACGGTGACGATACGCAGTATTTT	CASSSWRDGDDTQYF
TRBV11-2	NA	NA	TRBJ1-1	TGTGCCAGCAGCCTGATCAGCCTGAACACTGGAGCTTTCTTT	CASSLISLNTGAFF
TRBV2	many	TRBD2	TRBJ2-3	TGTGCCAGCAGTGTTGGGGCGGGAGACGCAGATACGCAGTATTTT	CASSVGAGDADTQYF
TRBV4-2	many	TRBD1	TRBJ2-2	TGTGCCAGCAGCCAGGGACAGGGGTCCGGGGAGCTGTTTTTT	CASSQGQGSGELFF
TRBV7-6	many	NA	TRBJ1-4	TGTGCCAGCAGACGGGCAACTAATGAAAAACTGTTTTTT	CASRRATNEKLFF
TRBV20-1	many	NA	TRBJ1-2	TGCAGTGCTAGAGATCACCTCATGCAGGAGAGGAACTATGGCTACACCTTC	CSARDHLMQERNYGYTF
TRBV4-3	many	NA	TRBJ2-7	TGCGCCAGCAGCCGAGGGCCCGGGAGCGAGCAGTACTTC	CASSRGPGSEQYF
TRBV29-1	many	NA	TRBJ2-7	TGCAGCGTTGAAGACAGGGAATCATCGGACTACGAGCAGTACTTC	CSVEDRESSDYEQYF
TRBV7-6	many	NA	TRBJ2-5	TGTGCCAGCAGCTCTAATCTCCTCCAAGAGACCCAGTACTTC	CASSSNLLQETQYF
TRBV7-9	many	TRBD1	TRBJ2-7	TGTGCCAGCGGGACAGTAGCCTACGAGCAGTACTTC	CASGTVAYEQYF
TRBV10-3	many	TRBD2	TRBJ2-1	TGTGCCATCAGACCCACGAGCGGGAGCTCCTACAATGAGCAGTTCTTC	CAIRPTSGSSYNEQFF
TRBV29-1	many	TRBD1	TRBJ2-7	TGCAGCGTTGTAGACAGGGCCTACGAGCAGTACTTC	CSVVDRAYEQYF
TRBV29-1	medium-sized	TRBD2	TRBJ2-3	TGCAGCGTTAACCCGACTAGCGGGAGGGCAAAGTCAGATACGCAGTATTTT	CSVNPTSGRAKSDTQYF
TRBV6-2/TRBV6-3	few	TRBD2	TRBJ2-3	TGTGCCAGCAGTTACGGGACTAGCGGTTCGGATACGCAGTATTTT	CASSYGTSGSDTQYF
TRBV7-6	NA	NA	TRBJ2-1	TGTGCCAGCAGCTTAGCTGGCAGCGTCACCTACAATGAGCAGTTCTTC	CASSLAGSVTYNEQFF
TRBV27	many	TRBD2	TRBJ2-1	TGTGCCAGCAGTCCTTCAGCGGGAGTAGTAAGTAATGAGCAGTTCTTC	CASSPSAGVVSNEQFF
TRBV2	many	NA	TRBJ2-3	TGTGCCAGCAGGGGTGGACTCCACCCCATCACAGATACGCAGTATTTT	CASRGGLHPITDTQYF
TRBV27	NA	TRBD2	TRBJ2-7	TGTGCCGGCAGTTTAGCGGGAGTACCCTACGAGCAGTACTTC	CAGSLAGVPYEQYF
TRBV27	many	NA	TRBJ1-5	TGTGCCAGCAGTTTGGCGATCCGGAATCAGCCCCAGCATTTT	CASSLAIRNQPQHF
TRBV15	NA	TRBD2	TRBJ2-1	TGTGCCACCAGCGACCAAGCGGGAGGGTGGTTGGGTGAGCAGTTCTTC	CATSDQAGGWLGEQFF
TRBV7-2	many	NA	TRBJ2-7	TGTGCCAGCAGCCGCGCTTCGGGAAGTTCCGAGCAGTACTTC	CASSRASGSSEQYF
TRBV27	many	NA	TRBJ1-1	TGTGCCACCACCTGGGGGGGCGAAGCTTTCTTT	CATTWGGEAFF
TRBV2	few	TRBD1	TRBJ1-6	TGTGCCAGCAGTGAGGACAGGTCCCCGAATTCACCCCTCCACTTT	CASSEDRSPNSPLHF
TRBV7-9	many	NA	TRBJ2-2	TGTGCCAGACAGGTCGCGAACACCGGGGAGCTGTTTTTT	CARQVANTGELFF
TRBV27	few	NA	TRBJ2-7	TGTGCCAGCAGTTTATCGGACACTTACCCCTACGAGCAGTACTTC	CASSLSDTYPYEQYF
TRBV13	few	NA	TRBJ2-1	TGTGCCAGCAGCGACAACAATGAGCAGTTCTTC	CASSDNNEQFF
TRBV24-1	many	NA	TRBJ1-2	TGTGCCACCAGTGGGACAGAGTATAACTATGGCTACACCTTC	CATSGTEYNYGYTF